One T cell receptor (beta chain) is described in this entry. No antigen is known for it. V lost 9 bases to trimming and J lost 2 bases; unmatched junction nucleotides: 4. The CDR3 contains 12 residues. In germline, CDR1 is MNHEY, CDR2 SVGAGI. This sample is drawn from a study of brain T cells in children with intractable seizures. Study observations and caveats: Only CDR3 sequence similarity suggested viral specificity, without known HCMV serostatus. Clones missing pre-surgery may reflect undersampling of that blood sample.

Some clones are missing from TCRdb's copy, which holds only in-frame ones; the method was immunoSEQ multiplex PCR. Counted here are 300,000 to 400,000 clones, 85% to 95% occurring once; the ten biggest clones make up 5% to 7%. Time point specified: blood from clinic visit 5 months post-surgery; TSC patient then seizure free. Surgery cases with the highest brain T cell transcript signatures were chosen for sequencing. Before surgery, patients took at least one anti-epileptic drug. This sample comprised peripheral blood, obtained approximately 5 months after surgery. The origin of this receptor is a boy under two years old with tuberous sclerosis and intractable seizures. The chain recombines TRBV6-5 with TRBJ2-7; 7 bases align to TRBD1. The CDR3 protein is CASWDSTYEQYF. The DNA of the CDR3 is TGTGCCAGTTGGGACAGCACCTACGAGCAGTACTTC.